One and the same sample provided the 22 T cell receptor beta chains below, sequenced in a study of control samples from healthy donors and cancer patients. Sequenced by immunoSEQ multiplex PCR; TCRdb stores in-frame clones only, minus some. The profile covers 75,000 to 100,000 clones, with around 83% appearing a single time and around 1.3% taken by the ten largest. Input material: blood. The receptors were gathered from a woman aged 50 to 65 in good health.

This chain uses TRBV11-1 with TRBJ1-1; perhaps TRBD1 as D (5 bases). Germline CDR1 is SGHAT and CDR2 is FQDESV (reference sequence). This CDR3 is 15 amino acids long. V was shortened by 2 bases and J by 3 bases, with 13 bases between the two germline ends. CDR3 in DNA: TGTGCCAGCAGCTTAACTCTGTTGGGGGACACTGAAGCTTTCTTT. This codes for CASSLTLLGDTEAFF.

This chain joins TRBV4-1 and TRBJ2-3; TRBD1 matches at 10 bases. The ends lost 4 bases at V and 5 bases at J; junction bases unmatched: 9. The CDR3 is made up of 16 amino acids. Germline V gene lookup returns CDR1 MGHRA and CDR2 YSYEKL. DNA of the CDR3: TGCGCCAGCAGCCTTTTAGGTGGGACAGGGGAAGATACGCAGTATTTT. Its translation is CASSLLGGTGEDTQYF.

The chain uses TRBV28 and TRBJ1-2; D is possibly TRBD1 (6 bases). Germline-derived CDR1 and CDR2 are MDHEN and SYDVKM. The V and J ends lost 6 bases and 4 bases respectively, with 15 bases between them. CDR3 size: 14 residues. The CDR3 is CASSPGGRLYGYTF. CDR3 nucleotides: TGTGCCAGCAGCCCCGGGGGGCGCCTCTATGGCTACACCTTC.

The chain has TRBV9 and TRBJ1-1, with D perhaps TRBD1 (5 bases). V lost 0 bases and J lost 8, with 17 bases in between. Germline CDR1 reads SGDLS; CDR2 reads YYNGEE. CDR3 length: 15 residues. Written as DNA, the CDR3 is TGTGCCAGCAGCGTAGACGGGGGGTGGGCTGCCGAAGCTTTCTTT. It specifies CASSVDGGWAAEAFF.

This clone came up once. This sequence joins TRBV2 and TRBJ1-1; tentative D call: TRBD1 (5 bases). CDR1 is SNHLY, CDR2 FYNNEI, per germline. The CDR3 is 15 amino acids. V shed 0 bases and J shed 0 bases, with 8 bases lying between them. The CDR3 DNA is TGTGCCAGCAGTGAAGCGGCAGGGTTGAACACTGAAGCTTTCTTT. Amino acid sequence: CASSEAAGLNTEAFF.

This clone was seen a single time. The chain combines TRBV6-1 with TRBJ1-5; D remains unclear. Germline V lookup: CDR1 MNHNS, CDR2 SASEGT. This CDR3 region has 17 residues. V lost 4 bases and J lost 0, with 16 bases in between. In nucleotides, the CDR3 is TGTGCCAGCAGTGGACCTAGGGCCCAGGATAGCAATCAGCCCCAGCATTTT. Translated: CASSGPRAQDSNQPQHF.

This rearrangement joins TRBV6-1 to TRBJ2-1; 8 bases align to TRBD1. V dropped 3 bases and J dropped 8; count of bases not matched to a gene: 9. The CDR3 loop spans 15 amino acids. Germline V gene data show CDR1 as MNHNS and CDR2 as SASEGT. The CDR3 is CASSDGPNRGYEQFF. In DNA, the CDR3 is TGTGCCAGCAGTGACGGCCCAAACAGGGGGTATGAGCAGTTCTTC.

The chain links TRBV10-2 to TRBJ1-6; D gene ambiguous. The CDR3 extends over 21 amino acids. Germline V gene sequence: CDR1 WSHSY, CDR2 SAAADI. The V end was cut by 6 bases, the J end by 5 bases, with 32 bases between. In DNA, the CDR3 is TGCGCCAGCAGCGTCTCGGTCGTAGAGGGCCTACGAACCCGGGATAATTCACCCCTCCACTTT. Translating gives CASSVSVVEGLRTRDNSPLHF.

The chain combines TRBV11-3 with TRBJ2-1; 11 positions match TRBD2. The CDR3 contains 17 residues. J gave up 2 bases and V 4 bases, and 7 bases lay outside the gene matches. Germline-derived CDR1 and CDR2 are SGHNT and YENEEA. This CDR3 is CASSSRTSGSPYNEQFF. CDR3 nucleotide sequence: TGTGCCAGCAGCTCAAGGACTAGCGGGTCCCCCTACAATGAGCAGTTCTTC.

The chain uses TRBV19 and TRBJ2-4; 8 bases map to TRBD1. Per germline, CDR1 LNHDA and CDR2 SQIVND (reference sequence). This CDR3 has 13 amino acids. V lost 9 bases and J lost 7; bases outside the gene matches: 8. The CDR3 bases are TGTGCCAGCGCTCTGGGACAGGCGAACATTCAGTACTTC. Protein product: CASALGQANIQYF.

This chain links TRBV7-2 with TRBJ2-3; 9 nucleotides match TRBD2. Germline loops: CDR1 SGHTA, CDR2 FQGNSA. The CDR3 runs to 16 residues. The J segment lost 2 bases and the V segment lost 4 bases, leaving 7 bases of the junction unmatched. The chain's CDR3 is CASSSRLADHTDTQYF. CDR3 DNA: TGTGCCAGCAGCTCAAGACTAGCGGATCACACAGATACGCAGTATTTT.

This clone has a handful of counts. The V gene is TRBV6-2 or TRBV6-3, the J gene TRBJ1-6; no clear D gene. This CDR3 is 19 amino acids long. V dropped 0 bases and J dropped 14 bases, with 29 bases sitting between them. From germline, CDR1 is MNHEY and CDR2 SVGEGT. The CDR3 loop reads CASSYSPLRVSRLIWALHF. The CDR3 region has the DNA TGTGCCAGCAGTTACTCTCCTCTCCGAGTGAGCCGACTAATTTGGGCCCTCCACTTT.

This chain links TRBV14 with TRBJ1-2, with D possibly TRBD1 on 5 matching bases. Germline assignment: CDR1 SGHDN and CDR2 FVKESK. The CDR3 sequence is 13 residues long. V lost 4 bases to trimming and J lost 2 bases, with 8 bases between them. This CDR3 reads CASSRDFNYGYTF. In nucleotides, the CDR3 is TGTGCCAGCAGCCGGGACTTCAACTATGGCTACACCTTC.

The CDR3 DNA reads TGTGCCAGCTCACCCATCCCAGGGGGCAATCAGCCCCAGCATTTT. Its protein product is CASSPIPGGNQPQHF. The chain recombines TRBV18 with TRBJ1-5; possibly TRBD1 for D (6 bases). The CDR3 spans 15 residues. With 3 bases removed from V and 2 bases from J, the gap between germline ends came to 11 bases. The germline gives CDR1 KGHSH, CDR2 LQKENI.

This clone occurred a few times. CDR3 DNA sequence: TGCGCCAGCAGCTTGGTCGGGGGTAAAGAGACCCAGTACTTC. It yields the protein CASSLVGGKETQYF. This chain joins TRBV5-1 and TRBJ2-5; D is perhaps TRBD2 (6 bases). CDR1 is SGHRS and CDR2 is YFSETQ in the germline V gene. V lost 0 bases and J lost 3, with 9 bases in between. CDR3 length equals 14 residues.

The rearrangement uses TRBV28 and TRBJ2-7; 10 bases align to TRBD2. Germline assignment: CDR1 MDHEN and CDR2 SYDVKM. J was trimmed by 4 bases and V by 2 bases; bases with no gene match: 11. The CDR3 contains 17 residues. CDR3 residues: CASSLRFLAGVYYEQYF. As DNA, the CDR3 is TGTGCCAGCAGTTTACGTTTTCTAGCGGGAGTGTATTACGAGCAGTACTTC.

J is TRBJ1-4 and V is TRBV6-5; 8 nucleotides align to TRBD1. Trimming took 6 bases from V and 8 from J; bases not matched to a gene: 8. The CDR3 is 14 residues long. Germline CDR1 and CDR2: MNHEY and SVGAGI. CDR3 DNA: TGTGCCAGCAGCTCCGACAGGGGCCGAGAAAAACTGTTTTTT. It is translated as CASSSDRGREKLFF.

The chain uses TRBV6-6 and TRBJ1-2; unclear D gene. V was shortened by 6 bases and J by 0 bases, with 8 bases between the two germline ends. This CDR3 is 13 amino acids long. The V gene's germline CDR1 is MNHNY and CDR2 SVGAGI (reference sequence). CDR3 in DNA: TGTGCCAGCAGCCCACCGACTAACTATGGCTACACCTTC. Translating it yields CASSPPTNYGYTF.

This clone was found once. This rearrangement joins TRBV5-5 to TRBJ1-6; 9 nucleotides line up with TRBD1. Germline lookup yields CDR1 SGHKS and CDR2 YYEKEE (reference sequence). With V trimmed by 4 bases and J by 8 bases, 1 base remained unmatched. This CDR3 has 13 residues. CDR3: CASSRQGDSPLHF. The CDR3, as DNA: TGTGCCAGCAGCCGACAGGGGGATTCACCCCTCCACTTT.

V usage is TRBV5-1 and J usage is TRBJ2-2, with 10 bases fitting TRBD1. In germline, CDR1 is SGHRS, CDR2 YFSETQ. This CDR3 spans 15 amino acids. Trimming at V came to 2 bases and at J to 5 bases, leaving 3 bases not matched to a gene. CDR3 in amino acids: CASSLRTGGTGELFF. For the CDR3, the DNA is TGCGCCAGCAGCTTAAGGACAGGGGGGACCGGGGAGCTGTTTTTT. Together with reference TRBV5-1 and TRBJ2-2, the CDR3 gives the full variable domain: KAGVTQTPRYLIKTRGQQVTLSCSPISGHRSVSWYQQTPGQGLQFLFEYFSETQRNKGNFPGRFSGRQFSNSRSEMNVSTLELGDSALYLCASSLRTGGTGELFFGEGSRLTVL.

V is TRBV6-2 or TRBV6-3 and J is TRBJ2-1; a possible D gene is TRBD2 (5 bases). The CDR3 covers 13 residues. V was pared by 3 bases and J by 9 bases, with 12 bases between. Looked up from germline, CDR1 is MNHEY and CDR2 is SVGEGT. CDR3 in DNA: TGTGCCAGCAGTTATTCTCCGGGAAGTGAGCAGTTCTTC. It yields the protein CASSYSPGSEQFF.

The genes are TRBV28 and TRBJ2-5; 8 bases fit TRBD2. The V gene's germline CDR1 is MDHEN and CDR2 SYDVKM. This CDR3 comprises 18 residues. Losses at the gene ends were 5 bases for V and 7 bases for J; bases not matched to a gene: 21. The CDR3 region has the DNA TGTGCCAGCAGTCCATGGGGTGAGGGGACTAGTAAAGTGGGGACCCAGTACTTC. It specifies CASSPWGEGTSKVGTQYF.